The 3 T cell receptor beta chains reported below all come from one sample, sequenced in a study of T cells in Graves' hyperthyroidism and ophthalmopathy. It was RNA transcripts that yielded the amplified TCR beta CDR3 regions. HTBI primers were employed in a first-round RT-PCR of the TCR CDR3. TCRdb passed the multiplex PCR reads through MiXCR, listing each CDR3 protein once. This table has 250,000 to 300,000 distinct CDR3 sequences, more than 12% appearing once. Sequenced: blood. These receptors were collected from a woman aged 40 to 50 with Graves' hyperthyroidism that later progressed to Graves' ophthalmopathy.

In this sample, this clonotype turned up a few times. The chain carries TRBV6-1 and TRBJ1-2; no reliable D call. V was cut by 6 bases and J by 4 bases, with 21 bases left in between. The CDR3 spans 16 residues. Germline CDR1 reads MNHNS; CDR2 reads SASEGT. The CDR3 bases are TGTGCCAGCAGCCACCCCCGAGGATATTCCTTCTATGGCTACACCTTC. Encoded protein: CASSHPRGYSFYGYTF.

This clonotype showed up just a few times. The chain combines TRBV5-5 with TRBJ2-5; no definite D call. Germline V gene lookup returns CDR1 SGHKS and CDR2 YYEKEE (reference sequence). Trimming cost V 0 bases and J 1 base, with 10 bases left between them. The CDR3 sequence is 15 residues long. Here the CDR3 DNA reads TGTGCCAGCAGCTTGGACTATTACTTCCAAGAGACCCAGTACTTC. Translation: CASSLDYYFQETQYF.

This clonotype appeared many times. The chain links TRBV6-1 to TRBJ2-1; 8 nucleotides agree with TRBD1. The germline CDR1 and CDR2 sequences are MNHNS and SASEGT. Unmatched junction bases numbered 8, after V lost 0 bases and J lost 7 bases. This CDR3 contains 16 residues. The CDR3 is CASSEAGTGLENEQFF. The CDR3, as DNA: TGTGCCAGCAGTGAAGCGGGGACAGGACTTGAGAATGAGCAGTTCTTC.